The rows below give T cell receptor beta chains drawn from one sample of a study of blood T cell repertoires in COVID-19. Sequencing was performed with immunoSEQ multiplex PCR; in TCRdb, only in-frame clones are kept and a portion is missing. The sample lists 90,000 to 130,000 clones, approximately 65% occurring once. The material sequenced was peripheral blood. The receptors stem from a woman aged 60 to 75 with acute or convalescent COVID-19. Both conserved end residues are part of each CDR3. Fields, in order: V gene, D gene, J gene, clone size, CDR3 protein, CDR3 DNA. A D gene is named only where the DNA matches it firmly. A row's size may be missing; if present it is once, few, many or a size class.

V gene: TRBV7-9; D gene: NA; J gene: TRBJ2-3; clone size: NA; CDR3 protein: CASSLWGGLGTDTQYF; CDR3 DNA: TGTGCCAGCAGCTTATGGGGGGGGCTCGGCACAGATACGCAGTATTTT
V gene: TRBV6-5; D gene: TRBD1; J gene: TRBJ1-2; clone size: few; CDR3 protein: CASRVETGVGYGYTF; CDR3 DNA: TGTGCCAGCAGAGTTGAAACAGGGGTCGGGTATGGCTACACCTTC
V gene: TRBV5-1; D gene: TRBD2; J gene: TRBJ2-5; clone size: NA; CDR3 protein: CASSLVLSGGAETQYF; CDR3 DNA: TGCGCCAGCAGCTTGGTGCTTAGCGGGGGGGCAGAGACCCAGTACTTC
V gene: TRBV30; D gene: TRBD1; J gene: TRBJ2-3; clone size: NA; CDR3 protein: CAWNVGTGETDTQYF; CDR3 DNA: TGTGCCTGGAACGTGGGGACAGGGGAAACAGATACGCAGTATTTT
V gene: TRBV9; D gene: NA; J gene: TRBJ2-3; clone size: many; CDR3 protein: CASSGGAGGTDTQYF; CDR3 DNA: TGTGCCAGCAGCGGCGGGGCAGGGGGTACAGATACGCAGTATTTT
V gene: TRBV27; D gene: NA; J gene: TRBJ1-4; clone size: few; CDR3 protein: CASSLRTAPNEKLFF; CDR3 DNA: TGTGCCAGCAGCCTCAGGACAGCTCCTAATGAAAAACTGTTTTTT
V gene: TRBV28; D gene: NA; J gene: TRBJ1-4; clone size: NA; CDR3 protein: CASTSGATNEKLFF; CDR3 DNA: TGTGCCAGCACTTCAGGGGCAACTAATGAAAAACTGTTTTTT
V gene: TRBV5-4; D gene: TRBD1; J gene: TRBJ2-7; clone size: NA; CDR3 protein: CASSLRQGRYEQYF; CDR3 DNA: TGTGCCAGCAGCTTGAGACAGGGACGCTACGAGCAGTACTTC
V gene: TRBV10-2; D gene: NA; J gene: TRBJ1-1; clone size: NA; CDR3 protein: CASSENGLFEAFF; CDR3 DNA: TGCGCCAGCAGTGAAAACGGACTTTTTGAAGCTTTCTTT
V gene: TRBV2; D gene: NA; J gene: TRBJ1-6; clone size: NA; CDR3 protein: CASSDRGNSPLHF; CDR3 DNA: TGTGCCAGCAGTGACAGGGGAAATTCACCCCTCCACTTT
V gene: TRBV7-9; D gene: TRBD1; J gene: TRBJ1-1; clone size: NA; CDR3 protein: CASSPDRDTEAFF; CDR3 DNA: TGTGCCAGCAGCCCAGACAGGGACACTGAAGCTTTCTTT
V gene: TRBV28; D gene: NA; J gene: TRBJ1-5; clone size: NA; CDR3 protein: CASSLARQPQHF; CDR3 DNA: TGTGCCAGCAGTTTAGCGAGGCAGCCCCAGCATTTT
V gene: TRBV4-2; D gene: NA; J gene: TRBJ2-7; clone size: NA; CDR3 protein: CASSQEAHNRKDPYEQYF; CDR3 DNA: TGTGCCAGCAGCCAAGAAGCTCACAACAGGAAAGACCCCTACGAGCAGTACTTC
V gene: TRBV18; D gene: NA; J gene: TRBJ2-2; clone size: few; CDR3 protein: CASSPAYRTGELFF; CDR3 DNA: TGTGCCAGCTCACCAGCGTACAGAACCGGGGAGCTGTTTTTT
V gene: TRBV7-9; D gene: TRBD1; J gene: TRBJ1-2; clone size: NA; CDR3 protein: CASSLGQGAYGYTF; CDR3 DNA: TGTGCCAGCAGCTTAGGACAGGGCGCCTATGGCTACACCTTC
V gene: TRBV3-1/TRBV3-2; D gene: NA; J gene: TRBJ1-3; clone size: NA; CDR3 protein: CASSQDPFSGNTIYF; CDR3 DNA: TGTGCCAGCAGCCAAGATCCTTTCTCTGGAAACACCATATATTTT